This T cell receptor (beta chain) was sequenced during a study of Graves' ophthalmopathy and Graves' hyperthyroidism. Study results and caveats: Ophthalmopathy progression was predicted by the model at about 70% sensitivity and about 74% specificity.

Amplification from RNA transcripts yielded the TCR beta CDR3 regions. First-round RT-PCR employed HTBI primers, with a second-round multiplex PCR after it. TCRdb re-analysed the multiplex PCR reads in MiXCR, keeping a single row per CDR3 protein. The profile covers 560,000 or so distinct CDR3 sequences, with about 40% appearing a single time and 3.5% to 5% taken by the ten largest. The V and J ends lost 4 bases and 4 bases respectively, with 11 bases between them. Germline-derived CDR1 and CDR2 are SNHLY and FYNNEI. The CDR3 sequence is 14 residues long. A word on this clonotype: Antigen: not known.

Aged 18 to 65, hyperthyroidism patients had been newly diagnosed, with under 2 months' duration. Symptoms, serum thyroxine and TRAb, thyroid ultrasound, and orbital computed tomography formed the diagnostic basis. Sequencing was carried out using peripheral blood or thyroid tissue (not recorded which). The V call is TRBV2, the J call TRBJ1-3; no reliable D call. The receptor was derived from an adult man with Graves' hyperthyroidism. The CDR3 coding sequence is TGTGCCAGCAGTGTTAGCAGTCAAGGAAACACCATATATTTT. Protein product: CASSVSSQGNTIYF.